The entry that follows covers one TCR beta chain sequence. What it recognizes is unknown. The CDR3 is made up of 15 amino acids. After removal of 2 bases from V and 2 bases from J, the junction contained 4 bases not matched to a gene. Per the germline V gene, CDR1 is MNHEY and CDR2 is SVGAGI. This entry belongs to a study of shared clonotypes between healthy human individuals. As for the study in general: Samples came from a couple of female and a few male donors aged 18 to 49.

Study results and limitations: It was the non-shared clonotypes that had lower generation probabilities than clonotypes shared by all four donors. Generally, naive subsets came out with larger estimated richness than memory subsets.

Produced via immunoSEQ multiplex PCR; TCRdb's table is partial and in-frame only. The sample carries 2 million to 3 million clones, 93% recorded once. What was sequenced was naive CD4+ T cells from PBMCs. Noted subset: CD45RA+ positively selected. The V and J genes are TRBV6-5 and TRBJ2-3; 7 bases line up with TRBD1. The clonotype was recovered from a man between 18 and 35 years old in good health. Some clones in this sample may be carry-over from other donors' samples. CDR3 coding DNA: TGTGCCAGCAGTTACGGGACAGCCTACACAGATACGCAGTATTTT. Translation gives CASSYGTAYTDTQYF.